This T cell receptor (beta chain) was sequenced in a study of CD8+CD57+ T cells in acquired aplastic anemia. As for the study in general: Across the sorted CD4+ and CD8+ cells, DNA amounts averaged roughly 3 ug. The study's findings and limits: Any difference that existed in CD8+ Simpson's diversity between patients and controls was not significant. Patients had around 30 CD8+ CDR3 sequences in common with controls (the shared set).

The use of genomic DNA as template underpinned the TCR beta VDJ and CDR3 profiling. TCRdb processed the reads anew with MiXCR; each CDR3 protein has one entry. The table includes just over 400,000 distinct CDR3 sequences, approximately 70% detected once. Turning to this clonotype: Its cognate antigen is unknown. Its ends do not fully match the called genes, so a read error is possible.

Germline CDR1 and CDR2: SEHNR and FQNEAQ (reference sequence). The CDR3 runs to 15 residues. Material for sequencing was sorted CD4+, CD8+, or CD8+CD57+ T cells (not recorded which) from PBMCs. This TCR came from a human donor in good health, serving as a control. The J gene is TRBJ2-2, the V gene TRBV7-9; TRBD2 aligns across 9 bases. The CDR3 sequence is CASSLSGGGAGELFF. CDR3 nucleotide sequence: TGCGCCAGCAGCTTATCGGGCGGGGGGGCCGGGGAGCTGTTTTTT.